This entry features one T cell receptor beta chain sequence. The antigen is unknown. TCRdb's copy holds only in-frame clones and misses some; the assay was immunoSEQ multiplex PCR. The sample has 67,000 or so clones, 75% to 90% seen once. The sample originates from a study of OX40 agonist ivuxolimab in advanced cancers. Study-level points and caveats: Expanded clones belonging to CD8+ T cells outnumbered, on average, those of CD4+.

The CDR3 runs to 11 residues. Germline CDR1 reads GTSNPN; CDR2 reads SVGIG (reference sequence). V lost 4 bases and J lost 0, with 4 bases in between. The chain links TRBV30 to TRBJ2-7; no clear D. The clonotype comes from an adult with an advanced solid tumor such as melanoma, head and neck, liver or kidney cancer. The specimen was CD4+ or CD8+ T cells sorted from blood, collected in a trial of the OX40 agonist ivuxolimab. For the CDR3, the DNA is TGTGCCTGGACGGTCTCCTACGAGCAGTACTTC. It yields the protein CAWTVSYEQYF.